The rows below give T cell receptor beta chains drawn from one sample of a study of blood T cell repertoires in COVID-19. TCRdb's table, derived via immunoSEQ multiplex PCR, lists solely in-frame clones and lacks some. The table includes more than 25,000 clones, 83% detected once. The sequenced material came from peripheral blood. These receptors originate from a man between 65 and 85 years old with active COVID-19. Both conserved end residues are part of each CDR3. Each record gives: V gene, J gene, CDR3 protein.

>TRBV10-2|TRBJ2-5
CASSRLSHQETQYF
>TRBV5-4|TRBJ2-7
CASSLPANEQYF
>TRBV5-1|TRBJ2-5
CASTHPRGALETQYF
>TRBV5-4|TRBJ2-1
CASSGGTSGWNEQFF
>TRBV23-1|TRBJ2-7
CASSPRRCMGHEQYF
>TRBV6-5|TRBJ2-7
CASSLGHLYEQYF
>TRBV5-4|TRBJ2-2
CASSLAGGWAGELFF
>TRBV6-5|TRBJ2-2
CASSPGTKHTGELFF
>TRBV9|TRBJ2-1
CASSADNFPYNEQFF
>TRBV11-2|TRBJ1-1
CASSLGKGEDTEAFF
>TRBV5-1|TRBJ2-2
CASSLTGLASTGELFF
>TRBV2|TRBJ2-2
CASSETGVVGELFF
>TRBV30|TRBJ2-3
CASSGGLGTDTQYF
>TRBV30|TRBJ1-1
CARGGDMNTEAFF
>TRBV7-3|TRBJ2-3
CASSLSGLAGYTDTQYF
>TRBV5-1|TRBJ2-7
CASSLEAGPNYEQYF
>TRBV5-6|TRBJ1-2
CASSLLGGYGYTF
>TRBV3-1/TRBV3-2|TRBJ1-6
CASSQRTGSSYNSPLHF
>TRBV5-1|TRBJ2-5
CASSFQGDQETQYF
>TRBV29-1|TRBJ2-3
CSVEGGGLTQYF
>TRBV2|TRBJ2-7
CASSDRGRYEQYF
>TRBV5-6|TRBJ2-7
CASSLDTTYEQYF
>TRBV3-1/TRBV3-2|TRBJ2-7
CASSQDRQRAYEQYF
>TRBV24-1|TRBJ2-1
CATSAPTGSYNEQFF
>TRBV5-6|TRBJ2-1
CASSLPGERSYNEQFF
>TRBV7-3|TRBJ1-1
CASSLVGGQTEAFF
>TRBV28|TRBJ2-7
CASSLSGTSGRTSYEQYF
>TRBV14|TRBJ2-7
CASSQVGGSYEQYF
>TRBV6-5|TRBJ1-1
CASRNRGDEVTEAFF
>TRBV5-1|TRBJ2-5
CASSLLAGREETQYF
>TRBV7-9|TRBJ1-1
CASSSGEGIEAFF
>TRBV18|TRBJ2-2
CASSPLWSDQELFF
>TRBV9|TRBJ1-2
CASSRQGANIRYGYTF
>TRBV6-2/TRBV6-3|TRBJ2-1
CASSYGGLAGDEQFF
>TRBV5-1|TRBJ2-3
CASSLSGASTDTQYF
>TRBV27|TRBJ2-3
CASISPGGATDTQYF
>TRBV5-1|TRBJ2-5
CASSLSLAGAQETQYF
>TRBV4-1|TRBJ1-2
CASSQGPGQGYTF
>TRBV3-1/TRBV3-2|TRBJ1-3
CASSPNPGSSGNTIYF
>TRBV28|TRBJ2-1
CATKLAGGPRNEQFF
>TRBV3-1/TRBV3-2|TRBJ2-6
CASSQATDTARLAGANVLTF
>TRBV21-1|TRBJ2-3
CASSSGGFGTGETDTQYF
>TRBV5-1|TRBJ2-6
CASSPGGMGGPGANVLTF
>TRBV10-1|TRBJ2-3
CASSGLAGDTDTQYF
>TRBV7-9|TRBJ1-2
CAGSVGGTNYGYTF
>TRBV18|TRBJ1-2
CASSPGDSYNYGYTF
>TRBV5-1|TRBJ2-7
CASSVDGQGYEQYF
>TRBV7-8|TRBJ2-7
CASSWGSGWTYEQYF
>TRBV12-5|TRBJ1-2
CASGLTWGEGYTF
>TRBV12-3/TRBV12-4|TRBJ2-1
CASSRQAVSEQFF
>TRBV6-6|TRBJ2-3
CASSPIRTGRRTDTQYF
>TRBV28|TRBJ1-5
CASSKIQGAWQPQHF
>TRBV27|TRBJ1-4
CASSTARDRGFF
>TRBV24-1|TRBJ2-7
CATSDPGLAGDYEQYF
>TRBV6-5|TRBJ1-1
CASEKSGENTEAFF